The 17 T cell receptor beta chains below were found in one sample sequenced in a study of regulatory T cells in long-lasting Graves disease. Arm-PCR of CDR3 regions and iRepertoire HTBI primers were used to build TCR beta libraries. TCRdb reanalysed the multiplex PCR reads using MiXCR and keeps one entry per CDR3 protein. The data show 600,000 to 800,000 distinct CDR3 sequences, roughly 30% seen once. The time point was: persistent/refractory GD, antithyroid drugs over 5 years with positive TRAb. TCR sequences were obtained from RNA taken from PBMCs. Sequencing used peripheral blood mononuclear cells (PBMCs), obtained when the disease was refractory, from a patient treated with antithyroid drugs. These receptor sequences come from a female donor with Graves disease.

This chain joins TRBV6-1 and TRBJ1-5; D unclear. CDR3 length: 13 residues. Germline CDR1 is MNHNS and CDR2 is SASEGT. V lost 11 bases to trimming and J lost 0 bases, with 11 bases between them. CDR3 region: CAGGSYSNQPQHF. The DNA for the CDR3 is TGTGCCGGAGGGAGTTATAGCAATCAGCCCCAGCATTTT.

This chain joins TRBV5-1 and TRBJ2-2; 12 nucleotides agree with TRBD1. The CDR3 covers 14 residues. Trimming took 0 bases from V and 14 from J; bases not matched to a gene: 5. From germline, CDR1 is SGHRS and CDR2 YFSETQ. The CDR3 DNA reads TGCGCCAGCAGCTTGGCCCAGGGGACAGGGGGCCTGTTTTTT. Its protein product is CASSLAQGTGGLFF.

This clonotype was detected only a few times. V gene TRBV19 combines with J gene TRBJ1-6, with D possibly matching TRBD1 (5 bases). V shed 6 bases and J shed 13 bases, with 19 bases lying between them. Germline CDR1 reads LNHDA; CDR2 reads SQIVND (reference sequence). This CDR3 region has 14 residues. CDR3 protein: CASRNKGIADPLHF. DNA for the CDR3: TGTGCCAGTAGAAACAAGGGGATCGCCGATCCCCTCCACTTT.

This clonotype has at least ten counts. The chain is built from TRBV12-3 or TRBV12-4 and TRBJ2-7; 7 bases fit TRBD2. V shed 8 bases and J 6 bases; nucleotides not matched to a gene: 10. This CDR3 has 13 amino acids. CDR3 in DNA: TGTGCCAGCTCGGGAGGCAGCCGTGGCGAGCAGTACTTC. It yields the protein CASSGGSRGEQYF.

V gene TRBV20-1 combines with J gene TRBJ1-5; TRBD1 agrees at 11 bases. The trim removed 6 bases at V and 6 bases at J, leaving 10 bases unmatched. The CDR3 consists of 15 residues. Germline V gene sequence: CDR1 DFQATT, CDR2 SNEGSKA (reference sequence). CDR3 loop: CSAPKGTGGSQPQHF. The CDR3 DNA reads TGCAGTGCCCCAAAAGGGACAGGGGGAAGTCAGCCCCAGCATTTT.

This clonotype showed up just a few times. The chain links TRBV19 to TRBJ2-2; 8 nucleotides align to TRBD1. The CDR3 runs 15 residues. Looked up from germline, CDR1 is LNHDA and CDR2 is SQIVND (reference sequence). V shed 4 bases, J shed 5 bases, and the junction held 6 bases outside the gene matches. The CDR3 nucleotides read TGTGCCAGTAGTAAGGGACAGGTGGCGACCGGGGAGCTGTTTTTT. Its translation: CASSKGQVATGELFF.

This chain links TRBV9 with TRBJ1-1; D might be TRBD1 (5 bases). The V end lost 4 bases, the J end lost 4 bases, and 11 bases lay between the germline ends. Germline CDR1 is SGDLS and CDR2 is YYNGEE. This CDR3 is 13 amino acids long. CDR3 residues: CASSSRATTEAFF. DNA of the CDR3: TGTGCCAGCAGCTCCAGGGCTACCACTGAAGCTTTCTTT.

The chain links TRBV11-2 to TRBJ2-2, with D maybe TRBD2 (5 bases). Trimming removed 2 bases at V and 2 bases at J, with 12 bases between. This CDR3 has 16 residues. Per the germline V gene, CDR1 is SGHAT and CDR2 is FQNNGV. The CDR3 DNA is TGTGCCAGCAGCTTAATTAGAACTAGAAACACCGGGGAGCTGTTTTTT. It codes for CASSLIRTRNTGELFF.

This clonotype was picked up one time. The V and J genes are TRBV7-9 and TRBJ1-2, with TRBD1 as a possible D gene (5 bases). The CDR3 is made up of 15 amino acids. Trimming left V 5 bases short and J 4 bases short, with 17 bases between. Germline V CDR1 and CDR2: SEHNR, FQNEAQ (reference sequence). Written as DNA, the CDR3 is TGTGCCAGCAGCCCGCAGCGCACAGGCACCTATGGCTACACCTTC. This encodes CASSPQRTGTYGYTF. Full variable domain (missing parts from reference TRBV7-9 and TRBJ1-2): DTGVSQNPRHKITKRGQNVTFRCDPISEHNRLYWYRQTLGQGPEFLTYFQNEAQLEKSRLLSDRFSAERPKGSFSTLEIQRTEQGDSAMYLCASSPQRTGTYGYTFGSGTRLTVV.

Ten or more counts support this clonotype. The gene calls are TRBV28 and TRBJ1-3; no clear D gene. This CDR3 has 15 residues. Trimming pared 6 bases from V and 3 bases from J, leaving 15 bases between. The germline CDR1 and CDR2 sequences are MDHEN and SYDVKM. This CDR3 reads CASSSGRIHGNTIYF. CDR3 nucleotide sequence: TGTGCCAGCAGCTCTGGACGGATCCATGGAAACACCATATATTTT.

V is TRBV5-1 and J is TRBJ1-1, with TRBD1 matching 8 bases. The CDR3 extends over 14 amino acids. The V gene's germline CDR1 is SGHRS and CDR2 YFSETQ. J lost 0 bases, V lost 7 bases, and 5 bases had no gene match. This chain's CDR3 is CASGRQGMNTEAFF. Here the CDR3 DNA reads TGCGCCAGCGGACGACAGGGGATGAACACTGAAGCTTTCTTT.

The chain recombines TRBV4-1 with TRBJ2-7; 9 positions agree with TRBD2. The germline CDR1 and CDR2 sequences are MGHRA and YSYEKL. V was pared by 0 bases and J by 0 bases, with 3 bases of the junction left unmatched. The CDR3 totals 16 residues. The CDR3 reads CASSQELAGSSYEQYF. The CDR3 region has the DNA TGCGCCAGCAGCCAAGAACTAGCGGGTTCCTCCTACGAGCAGTACTTC.

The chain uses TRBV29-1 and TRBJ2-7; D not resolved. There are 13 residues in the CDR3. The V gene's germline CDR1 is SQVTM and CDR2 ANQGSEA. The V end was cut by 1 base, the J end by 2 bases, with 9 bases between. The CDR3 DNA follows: TGCAGCGTTGAAGCTGGCGGCACCTACGAGCAGTACTTC. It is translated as CSVEAGGTYEQYF.

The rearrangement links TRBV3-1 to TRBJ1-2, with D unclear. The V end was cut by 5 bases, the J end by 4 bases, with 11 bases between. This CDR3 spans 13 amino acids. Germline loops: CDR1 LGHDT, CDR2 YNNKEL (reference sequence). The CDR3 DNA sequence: TGTGCCAGCAGCGGGGTCCGGGGCTATGGCTACACCTTC. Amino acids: CASSGVRGYGYTF.

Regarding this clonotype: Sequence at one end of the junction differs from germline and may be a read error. The CDR3 DNA is TGTGCCAGCAGCTTAGGTGGACTCCAACAAGGGACCCAGTACTTC. Translating gives CASSLGGLQQGTQYF. The genes are TRBV7-9 and TRBJ2-5; weak D call: TRBD2 (5 bases). Germline values: CDR1 SEHNR, CDR2 FQNEAQ (reference sequence). This CDR3 is built from 15 residues.

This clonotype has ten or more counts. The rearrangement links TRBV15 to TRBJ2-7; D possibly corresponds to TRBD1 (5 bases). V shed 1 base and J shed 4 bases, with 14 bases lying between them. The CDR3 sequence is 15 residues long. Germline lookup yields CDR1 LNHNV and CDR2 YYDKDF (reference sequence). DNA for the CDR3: TGTGCCACCAGCAGAGCAGGGCAGGGCCCTTACGAGCAGTACTTC. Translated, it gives CATSRAGQGPYEQYF.

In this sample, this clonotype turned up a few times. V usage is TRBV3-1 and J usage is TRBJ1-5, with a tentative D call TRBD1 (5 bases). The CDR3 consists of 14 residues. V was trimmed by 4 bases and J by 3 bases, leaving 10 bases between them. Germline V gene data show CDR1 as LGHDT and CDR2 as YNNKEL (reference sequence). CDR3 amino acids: CASSPRQLNQPQHF. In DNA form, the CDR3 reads TGTGCCAGCAGCCCCAGACAGCTCAATCAGCCCCAGCATTTT.